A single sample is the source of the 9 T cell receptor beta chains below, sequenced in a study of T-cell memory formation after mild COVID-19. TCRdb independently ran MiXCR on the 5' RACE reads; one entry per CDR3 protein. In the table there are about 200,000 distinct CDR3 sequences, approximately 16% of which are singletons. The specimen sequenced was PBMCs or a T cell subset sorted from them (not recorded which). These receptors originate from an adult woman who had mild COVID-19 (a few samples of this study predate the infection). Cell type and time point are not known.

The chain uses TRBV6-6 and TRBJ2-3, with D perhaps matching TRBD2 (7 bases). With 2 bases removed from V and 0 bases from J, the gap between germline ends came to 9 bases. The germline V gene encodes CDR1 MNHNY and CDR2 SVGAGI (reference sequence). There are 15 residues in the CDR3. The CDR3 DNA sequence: TGTGCCAGCAGTTACCGGGGGGCAAGCACAGATACGCAGTATTTT. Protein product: CASSYRGASTDTQYF.

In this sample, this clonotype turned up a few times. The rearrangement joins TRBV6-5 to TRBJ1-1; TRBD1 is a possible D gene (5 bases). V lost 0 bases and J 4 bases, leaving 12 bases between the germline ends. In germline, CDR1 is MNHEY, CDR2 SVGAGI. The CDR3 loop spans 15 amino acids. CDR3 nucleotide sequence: TGTGCCAGCAGTTACTCGAGTGGGGGTGTCACTGAAGCTTTCTTT. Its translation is CASSYSSGGVTEAFF.

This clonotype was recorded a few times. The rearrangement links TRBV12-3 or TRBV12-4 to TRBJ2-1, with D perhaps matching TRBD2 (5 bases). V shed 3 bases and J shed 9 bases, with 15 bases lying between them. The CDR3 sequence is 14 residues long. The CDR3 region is CASSFTMASIEQFF. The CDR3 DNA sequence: TGTGCCAGCAGTTTCACAATGGCTAGCATTGAGCAGTTCTTC.

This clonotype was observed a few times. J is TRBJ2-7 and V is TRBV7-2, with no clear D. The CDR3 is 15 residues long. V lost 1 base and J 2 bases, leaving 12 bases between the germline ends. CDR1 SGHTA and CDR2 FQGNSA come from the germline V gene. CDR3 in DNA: TGTGCCAGCAGCTTAGATATGCGGCCTACCTACGAGCAGTACTTC. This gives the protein CASSLDMRPTYEQYF. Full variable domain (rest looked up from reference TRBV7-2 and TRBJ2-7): GAGVSQSPSNKVTEKGKDVELRCDPISGHTALYWYRQSLGQGLEFLIYFQGNSAPDKSGLPSDRFSAERTGGSVSTLTIQRTQQEDSAVYLCASSLDMRPTYEQYFGPGTRLTVT.

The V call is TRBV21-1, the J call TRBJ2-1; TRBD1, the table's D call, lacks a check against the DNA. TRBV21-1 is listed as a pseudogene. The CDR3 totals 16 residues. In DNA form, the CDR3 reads TGTGCCAGCAGCCAACTGGGGGGACGTTCTAGTTATGAGCAGTTCTTC. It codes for CASSQLGGRSSYEQFF.

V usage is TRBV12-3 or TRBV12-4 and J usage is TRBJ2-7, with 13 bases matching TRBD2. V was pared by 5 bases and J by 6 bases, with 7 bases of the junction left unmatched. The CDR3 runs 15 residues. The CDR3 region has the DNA TGTGCCAGCAGTCCCCTGACTAGCGGGAGGCGCGAGCAGTACTTC. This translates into CASSPLTSGRREQYF.

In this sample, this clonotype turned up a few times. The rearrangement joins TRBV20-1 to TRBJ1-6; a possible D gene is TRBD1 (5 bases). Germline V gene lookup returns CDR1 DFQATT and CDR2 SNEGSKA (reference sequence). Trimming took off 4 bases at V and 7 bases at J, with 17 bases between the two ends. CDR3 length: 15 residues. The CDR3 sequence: CSAIGAGTMNSPLHF. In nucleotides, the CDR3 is TGCAGTGCTATAGGCGCCGGGACTATGAATTCACCCCTCCACTTT.

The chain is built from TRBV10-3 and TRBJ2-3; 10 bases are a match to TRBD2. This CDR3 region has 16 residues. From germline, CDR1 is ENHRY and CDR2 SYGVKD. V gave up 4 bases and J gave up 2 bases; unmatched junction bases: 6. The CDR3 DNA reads TGTGCCATCAGTGTATCAAGCGGGAGGGCCACAGATACGCAGTATTTT. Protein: CAISVSSGRATDTQYF.

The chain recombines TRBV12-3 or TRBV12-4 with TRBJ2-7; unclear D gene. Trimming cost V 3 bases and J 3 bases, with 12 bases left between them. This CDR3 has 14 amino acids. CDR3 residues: CASSFFQFNYEQYF. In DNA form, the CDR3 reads TGTGCCAGCAGTTTTTTTCAGTTCAACTACGAGCAGTACTTC.